This T cell receptor beta chain was profiled in a study of beta chain features in type 1 diabetes listed by TCRdb under 2018. For the study in its entirety: No differences in mean age, gender distribution, total cell number or subset yield were found between patients and healthy donors. In the study, recently diagnosed type 1 diabetes patients and matched healthy donors were compared on the TCRB repertoires of their sorted circulating CD4+ T cell subsets. Regulatory and stem cell-like memory subsets were isolated from only 8 patients and roughly eight healthy donors, whereas naive and central memory subsets came from all 30 or so donors. A total of some 100,000,000 sorted cells were examined across all samples, and the number of cells per subset was strongly correlated with RNA yield.

A single peripheral blood draw of approximately 110 mL on average was collected from each donor into heparinised tubes. Using a panel that included CD45RO, CCR7, CD25, CD127, CD95 and CD27, naive, central memory, regulatory and stem cell-like memory CD4+ T cells were sorted on a BD FACSAria II. All sorted populations exceeded 95% purity. PBMCs were separated immediately by Lymphoprep density gradient centrifugation and were stained directly, without being cultured. Samples were stained and sorted in pairs, with one healthy donor and one patient per experiment, so that batch effects were minimized. The cysteine opens and the phenylalanine closes a CDR3 of 15 amino acids. The DNA shown is the 45-base CDR3, in frame from base 1. Trimming takes 5 bases off V and 7 bases off J; junction bases not matched to a gene: 5. CDR1 MGHDK and CDR2 SYGVNS are derived from the germline V gene. As regards this clone: This receptor's antigen is unknown. No base quality information exists; no much larger clone differs at one position.

All of the isolated RNA was reverse transcribed with the High Capacity cDNA Reverse Transcription Kit, so expressed TCRB transcripts were sequenced. Naive, central memory and regulatory T cell samples underwent deep immunoSEQ sequencing, averaging about 3.3 million total reads per sample. After sorted cells were lysed in RLT buffer, RNA was extracted with DNase-treated RNeasy Micro or Mini kits, with the choice depending on cell number. To prevent cross-contamination, every cell subset was processed on its own, while patient and healthy donor samples were processed together. The immunoSEQ multiplex PCR was used to amplify TCRB sequences from cDNA, generating 87-bp fragments that spanned the CDR3 region. Amplicons were sequenced on the Illumina HiSeq platform. On the authors' methods: PCR bias was computationally corrected using synthetic template baselines, reads within Hamming distance 2 were collapsed, and singletons that could not be merged were discarded. Reads were aligned to IMGT to assign V, D and J genes, CDR3 length, and insertions or deletions at six rearrangement sites. Within each subset, clonotype counts were normalized to sorted cell number, after which true diversity and Gini coefficients were computed with the tcR R package. Repertoire sharing was quantified using the overlap coefficient calculated on TCRB nucleotide sequences. TCRdb mirrors the immuneACCESS table, restricted to in-frame sequences. Some clones are absent from its copies; in checked studies, under half trace to an unresolved V gene, and the reason for the others is unknown. Clonal size and the V and J genes are those of that table, whereas D and trimming came from the DNA. This sample gives about 140,000 clones in total; around 7% of them show up just once. The top ten constitute around 1.3% of the sample.

General conclusions and limits of the study: HLA sub-analyses involved small numbers of individuals, so any influence of HLA type on TCRB rearrangement remained unresolved. PCR might favor shorter templates, but patient and control samples were amplified and corrected together, so any skew would affect both groups equally. Type 1 diabetes patients showed a moderate but significant shortening of TCRB CDR3 length in all four CD4+ subsets. At VDJ recombination sites, patients with type 1 diabetes made fewer insertions and deleted more nucleotides, a pattern implying thymic rearrangement abnormalities. The naive, central memory and regulatory TCRB repertoires appeared to resemble one another more closely among patients than among healthy donors. Because cDNA was sequenced instead of genomic DNA, highly expressing activated cells could be over-represented, though the groups showed no difference in activation or CD3 levels.

The chain couples TRBV25-1 to TRBJ2-7; 16 of the junction bases match TRBD2. The sample was central memory CD4+ T cells from blood. This receptor was obtained from a woman aged 25 to 39 in good health. The CDR3 protein is CASSPGTSGREEQYF. The DNA sequence is as follows: TGTGCCAGCAGTCCAGGGACTAGCGGGAGGGAGGAGCAGTACTTC.